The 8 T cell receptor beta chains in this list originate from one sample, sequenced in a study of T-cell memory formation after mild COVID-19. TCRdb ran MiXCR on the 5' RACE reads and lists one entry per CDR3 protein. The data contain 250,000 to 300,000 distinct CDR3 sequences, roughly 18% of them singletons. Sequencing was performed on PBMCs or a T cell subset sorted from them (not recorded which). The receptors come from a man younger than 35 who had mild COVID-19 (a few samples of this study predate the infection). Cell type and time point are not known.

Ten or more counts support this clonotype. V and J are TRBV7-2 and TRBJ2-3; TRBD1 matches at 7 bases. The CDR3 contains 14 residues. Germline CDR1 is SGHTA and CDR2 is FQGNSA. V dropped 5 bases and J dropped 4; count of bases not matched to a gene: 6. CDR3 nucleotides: TGTGCCAGCAGCCGCTTGAGGGGGCCAGATACGCAGTATTTT. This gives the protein CASSRLRGPDTQYF.

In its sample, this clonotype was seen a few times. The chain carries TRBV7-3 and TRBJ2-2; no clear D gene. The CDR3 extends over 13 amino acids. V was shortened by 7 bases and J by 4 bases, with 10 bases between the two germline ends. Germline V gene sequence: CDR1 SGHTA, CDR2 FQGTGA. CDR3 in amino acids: CASTKGGTGELFF. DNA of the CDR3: TGTGCCAGCACCAAGGGTGGCACCGGGGAGCTGTTTTTT.

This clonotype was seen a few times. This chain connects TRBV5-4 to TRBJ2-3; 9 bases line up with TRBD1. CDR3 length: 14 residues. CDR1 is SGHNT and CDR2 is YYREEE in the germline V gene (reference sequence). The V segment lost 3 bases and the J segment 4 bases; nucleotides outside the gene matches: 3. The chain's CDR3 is CASSWDRDSDTQYF. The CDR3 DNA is TGTGCCAGCAGCTGGGACAGGGACTCAGATACGCAGTATTTT.

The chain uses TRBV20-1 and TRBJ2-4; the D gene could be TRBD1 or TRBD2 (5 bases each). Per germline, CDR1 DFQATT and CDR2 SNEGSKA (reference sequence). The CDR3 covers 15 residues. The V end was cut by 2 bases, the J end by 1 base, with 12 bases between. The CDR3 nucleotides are TGCAGTGCTAGACGGGGTGGGGGTGCCAAAAACATTCAGTACTTC. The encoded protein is CSARRGGGAKNIQYF.

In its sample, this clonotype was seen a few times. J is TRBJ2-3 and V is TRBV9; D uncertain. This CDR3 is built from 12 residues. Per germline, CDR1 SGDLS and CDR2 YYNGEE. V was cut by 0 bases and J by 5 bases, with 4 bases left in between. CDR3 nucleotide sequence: TGTGCCAGCAGCGTAGCAATAGATACGCAGTATTTT. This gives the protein CASSVAIDTQYF.

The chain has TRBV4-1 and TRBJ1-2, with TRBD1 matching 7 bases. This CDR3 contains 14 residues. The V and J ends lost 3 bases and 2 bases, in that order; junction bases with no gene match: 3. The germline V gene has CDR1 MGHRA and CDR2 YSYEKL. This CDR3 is CASSHPGQNYGYTF. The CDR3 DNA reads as TGCGCCAGCAGCCACCCGGGACAGAACTATGGCTACACCTTC.

CDR3 in amino acids: CASSESTGSEQYF. The CDR3, as DNA: TGCGCCAGCAGTGAGTCGACGGGGTCCGAGCAGTACTTC. The chain links TRBV10-1 to TRBJ2-7; D possibly corresponds to TRBD2 (5 bases). Germline assignment: CDR1 WNHNN and CDR2 SYGVQD (reference sequence). V lost 0 bases and J 6 bases, leaving 9 bases between the germline ends. CDR3 length: 13 residues.

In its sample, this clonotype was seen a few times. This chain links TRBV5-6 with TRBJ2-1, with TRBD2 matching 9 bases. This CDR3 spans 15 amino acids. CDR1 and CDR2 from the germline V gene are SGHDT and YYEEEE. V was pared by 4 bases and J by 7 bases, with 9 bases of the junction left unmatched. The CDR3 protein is CASSDVSGGVNEQFF. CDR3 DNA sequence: TGTGCCAGCAGCGACGTTAGCGGGGGAGTTAATGAGCAGTTCTTC.